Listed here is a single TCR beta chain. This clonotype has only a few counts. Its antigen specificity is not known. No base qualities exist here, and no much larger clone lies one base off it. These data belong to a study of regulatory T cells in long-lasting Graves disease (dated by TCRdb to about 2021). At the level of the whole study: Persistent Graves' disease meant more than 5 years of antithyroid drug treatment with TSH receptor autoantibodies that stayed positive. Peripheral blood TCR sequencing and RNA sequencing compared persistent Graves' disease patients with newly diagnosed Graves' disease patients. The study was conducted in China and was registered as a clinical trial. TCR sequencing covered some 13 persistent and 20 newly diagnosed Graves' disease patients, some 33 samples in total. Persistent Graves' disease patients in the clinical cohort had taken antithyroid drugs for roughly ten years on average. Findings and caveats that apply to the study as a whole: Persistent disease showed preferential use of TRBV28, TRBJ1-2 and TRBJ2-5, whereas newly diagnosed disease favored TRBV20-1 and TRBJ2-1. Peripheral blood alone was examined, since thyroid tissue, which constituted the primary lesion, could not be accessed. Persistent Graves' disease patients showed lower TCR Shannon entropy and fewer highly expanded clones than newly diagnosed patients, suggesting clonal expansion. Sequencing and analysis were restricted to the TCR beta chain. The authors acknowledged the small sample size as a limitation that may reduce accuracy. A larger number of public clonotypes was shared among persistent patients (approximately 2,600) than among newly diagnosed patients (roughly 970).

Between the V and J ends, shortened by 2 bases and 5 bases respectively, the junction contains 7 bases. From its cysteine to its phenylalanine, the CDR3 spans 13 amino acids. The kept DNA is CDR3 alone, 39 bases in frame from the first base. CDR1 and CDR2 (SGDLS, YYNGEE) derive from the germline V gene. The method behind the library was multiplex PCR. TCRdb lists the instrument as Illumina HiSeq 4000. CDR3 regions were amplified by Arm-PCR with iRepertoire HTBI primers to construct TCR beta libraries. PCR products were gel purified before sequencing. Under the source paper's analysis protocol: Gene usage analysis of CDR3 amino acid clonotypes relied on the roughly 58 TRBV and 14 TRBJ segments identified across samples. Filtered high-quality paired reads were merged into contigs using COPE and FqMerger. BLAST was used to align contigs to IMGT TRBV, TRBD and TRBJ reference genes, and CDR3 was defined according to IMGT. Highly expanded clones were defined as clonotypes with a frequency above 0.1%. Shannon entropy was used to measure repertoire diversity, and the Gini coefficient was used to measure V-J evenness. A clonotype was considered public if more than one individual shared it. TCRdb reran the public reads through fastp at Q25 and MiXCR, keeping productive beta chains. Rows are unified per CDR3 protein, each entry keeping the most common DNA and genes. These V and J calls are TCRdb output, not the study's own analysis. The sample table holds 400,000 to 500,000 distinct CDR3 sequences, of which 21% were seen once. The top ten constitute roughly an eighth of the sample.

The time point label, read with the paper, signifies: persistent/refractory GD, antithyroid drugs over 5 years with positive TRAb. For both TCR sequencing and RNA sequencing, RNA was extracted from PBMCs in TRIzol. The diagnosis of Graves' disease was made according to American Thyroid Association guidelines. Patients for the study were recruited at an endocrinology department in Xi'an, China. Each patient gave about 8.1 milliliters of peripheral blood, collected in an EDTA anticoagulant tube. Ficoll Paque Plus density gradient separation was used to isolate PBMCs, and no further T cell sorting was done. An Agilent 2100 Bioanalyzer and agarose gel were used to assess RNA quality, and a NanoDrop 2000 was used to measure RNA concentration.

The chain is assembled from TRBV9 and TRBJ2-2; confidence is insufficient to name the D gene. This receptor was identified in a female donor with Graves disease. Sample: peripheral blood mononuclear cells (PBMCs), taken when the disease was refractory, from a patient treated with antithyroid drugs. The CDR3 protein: CASSVPVTGELFF. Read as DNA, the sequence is TGTGCCAGCAGCGTGCCAGTTACCGGGGAGCTGTTTTTT.